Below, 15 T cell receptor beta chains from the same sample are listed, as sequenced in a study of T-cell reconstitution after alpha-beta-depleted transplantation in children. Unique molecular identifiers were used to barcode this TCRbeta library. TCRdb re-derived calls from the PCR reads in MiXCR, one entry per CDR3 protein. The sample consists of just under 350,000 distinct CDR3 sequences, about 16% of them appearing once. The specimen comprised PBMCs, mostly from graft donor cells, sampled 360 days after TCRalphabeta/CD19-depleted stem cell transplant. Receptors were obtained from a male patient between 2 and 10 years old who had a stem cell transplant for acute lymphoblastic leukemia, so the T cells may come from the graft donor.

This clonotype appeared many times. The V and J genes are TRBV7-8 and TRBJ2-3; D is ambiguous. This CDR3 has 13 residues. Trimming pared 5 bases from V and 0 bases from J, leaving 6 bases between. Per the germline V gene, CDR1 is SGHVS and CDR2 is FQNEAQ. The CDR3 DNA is TGTGCCAGCAGCGACCTTAGCACAGATACGCAGTATTTT. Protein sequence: CASSDLSTDTQYF.

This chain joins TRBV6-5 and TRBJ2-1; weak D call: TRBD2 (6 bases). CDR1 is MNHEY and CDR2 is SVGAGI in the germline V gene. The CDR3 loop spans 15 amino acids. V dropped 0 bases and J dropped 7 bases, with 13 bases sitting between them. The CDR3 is CASSYSTGAGNEQFF. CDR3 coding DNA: TGTGCCAGCAGTTACTCAACGGGAGCTGGGAATGAGCAGTTCTTC.

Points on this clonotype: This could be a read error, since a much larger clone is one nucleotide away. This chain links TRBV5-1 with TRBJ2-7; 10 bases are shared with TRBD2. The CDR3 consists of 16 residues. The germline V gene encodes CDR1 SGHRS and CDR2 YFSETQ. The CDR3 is CDSSLEYVLAGDEQYF. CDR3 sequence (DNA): TGCGACAGCAGCTTGGAGTATGTGCTAGCGGGAGACGAGCAGTACTTC. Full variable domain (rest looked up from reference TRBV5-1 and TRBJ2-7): KAGVTQTPRYLIKTRGQQVTLSCSPISGHRSVSWYQQTPGQGLQFLFEYFSETQRNKGNFPGRFSGRQFSNSRSEMNVSTLELGDSALYLCDSSLEYVLAGDEQYFGPGTRLTVT.

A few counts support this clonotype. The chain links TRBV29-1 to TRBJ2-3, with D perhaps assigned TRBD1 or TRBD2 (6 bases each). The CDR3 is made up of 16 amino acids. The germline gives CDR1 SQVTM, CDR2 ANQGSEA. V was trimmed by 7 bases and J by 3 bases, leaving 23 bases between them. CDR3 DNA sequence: TGCAGCGGGAGGGGGACAATAACTAGCCCGACAGATACGCAGTATTTT. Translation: CSGRGTITSPTDTQYF.

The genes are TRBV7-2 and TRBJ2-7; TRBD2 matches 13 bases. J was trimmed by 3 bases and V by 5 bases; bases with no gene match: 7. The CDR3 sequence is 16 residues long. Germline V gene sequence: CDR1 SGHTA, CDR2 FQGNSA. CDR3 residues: CASSPKLAGGVYEQYF. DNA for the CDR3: TGTGCCAGCAGCCCTAAACTAGCGGGAGGGGTCTACGAGCAGTACTTC. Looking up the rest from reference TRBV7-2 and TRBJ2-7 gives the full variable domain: GAGVSQSPSNKVTEKGKDVELRCDPISGHTALYWYRQSLGQGLEFLIYFQGNSAPDKSGLPSDRFSAERTGGSVSTLTIQRTQQEDSAVYLCASSPKLAGGVYEQYFGPGTRLTVT.

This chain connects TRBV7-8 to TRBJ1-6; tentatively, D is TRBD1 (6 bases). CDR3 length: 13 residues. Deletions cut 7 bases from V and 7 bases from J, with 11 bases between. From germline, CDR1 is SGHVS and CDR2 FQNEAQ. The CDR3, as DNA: TGTGCCAGCATGGACAGTAGGAATTCACCCCTCCACTTT. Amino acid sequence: CASMDSRNSPLHF.

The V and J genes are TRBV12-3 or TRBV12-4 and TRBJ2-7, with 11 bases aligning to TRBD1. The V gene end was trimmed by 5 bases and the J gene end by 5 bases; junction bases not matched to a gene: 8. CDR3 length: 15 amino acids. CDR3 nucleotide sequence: TGTGCCAGCAGTAAGCGGGGGACAGGGGGGGACGAGCAGTACTTC. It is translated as CASSKRGTGGDEQYF.

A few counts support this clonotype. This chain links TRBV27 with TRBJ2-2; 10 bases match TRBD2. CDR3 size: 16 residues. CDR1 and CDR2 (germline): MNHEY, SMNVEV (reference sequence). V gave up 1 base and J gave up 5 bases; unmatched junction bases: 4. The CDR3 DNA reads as TGTGCCAGCAGTTTATACCTAGCGGGAGAAACCGGGGAGCTGTTTTTT. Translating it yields CASSLYLAGETGELFF.

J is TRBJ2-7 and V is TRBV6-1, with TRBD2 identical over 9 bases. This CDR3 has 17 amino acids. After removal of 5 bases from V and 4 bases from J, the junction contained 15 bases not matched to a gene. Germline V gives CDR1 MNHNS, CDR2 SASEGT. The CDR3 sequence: CASSQFSSGSDTYEQYF. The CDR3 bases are TGTGCCAGCAGTCAGTTTAGTAGCGGGAGTGATACTTACGAGCAGTACTTC.

The CDR3: CASSQRVIAARGNEQFF. CDR3 sequence (DNA): TGCGCCAGCAGCCAACGAGTAATAGCGGCGCGGGGCAATGAGCAGTTCTTC. The J gene is TRBJ2-1, the V gene TRBV4-1; weak D call: TRBD2 (6 bases). Deletions cut 2 bases from V and 6 bases from J, with 20 bases between. The CDR3 runs 17 residues. The germline CDR1 and CDR2 sequences are MGHRA and YSYEKL.

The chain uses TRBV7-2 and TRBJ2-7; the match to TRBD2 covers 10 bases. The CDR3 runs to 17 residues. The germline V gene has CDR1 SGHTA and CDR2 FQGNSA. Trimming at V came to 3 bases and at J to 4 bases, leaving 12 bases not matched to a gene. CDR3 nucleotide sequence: TGTGCCAGCAGCTTCCGACTAGCGGGCCGCCAGGAGTACGAGCAGTACTTC. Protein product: CASSFRLAGRQEYEQYF.

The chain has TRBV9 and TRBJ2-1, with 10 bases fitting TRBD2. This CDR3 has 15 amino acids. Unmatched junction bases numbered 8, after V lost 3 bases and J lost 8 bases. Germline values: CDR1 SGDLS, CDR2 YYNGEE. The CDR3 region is CASSARLAGVDEQFF. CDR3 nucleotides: TGTGCCAGCAGCGCCCGACTAGCGGGTGTAGATGAGCAGTTCTTC. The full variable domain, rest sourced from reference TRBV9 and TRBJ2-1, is DSGVTQTPKHLITATGQRVTLRCSPRSGDLSVYWYQQSLDQGLQFLIQYYNGEERAKGNILERFSAQQFPDLHSELNLSSLELGDSALYFCASSARLAGVDEQFFGPGTRLTVL.

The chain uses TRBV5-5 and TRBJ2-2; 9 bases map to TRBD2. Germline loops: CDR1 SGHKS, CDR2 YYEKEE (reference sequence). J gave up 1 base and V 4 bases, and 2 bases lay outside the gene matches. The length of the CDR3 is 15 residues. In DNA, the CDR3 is TGTGCCAGCAGCGCGACTAGCGGGAACACCGGGGAGCTGTTTTTT. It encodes CASSATSGNTGELFF.

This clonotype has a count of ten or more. CDR3 bases: TGTGCCAGCAGCATTGCAGGGACCGAGTGGTCCTACAATGAGCAGTTCTTC. Protein: CASSIAGTEWSYNEQFF. The V call is TRBV7-9, the J call TRBJ2-1; D possibly uses TRBD1 or TRBD2 (5 bases each). Deletions cut 5 bases from V and 1 base from J, with 18 bases between. The CDR3 covers 17 residues. Germline CDR1 SEHNR, CDR2 FQNEAQ (reference sequence).

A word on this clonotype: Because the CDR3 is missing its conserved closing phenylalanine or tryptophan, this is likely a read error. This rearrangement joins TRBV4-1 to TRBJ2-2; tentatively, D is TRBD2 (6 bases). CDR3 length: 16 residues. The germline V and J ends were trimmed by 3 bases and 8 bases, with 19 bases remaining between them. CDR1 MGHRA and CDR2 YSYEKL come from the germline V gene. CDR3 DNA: TGCGCCAGCAGCCAGTCGACCCTAGCGTTTAAGGGGGAGCTGTTTGTT. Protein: CASSQSTLAFKGELFV.